The clone carrying this T cell receptor beta chain has more than one count but fewer than ten. The data are from a study of cytotoxic CD8 clonotypes in ibrutinib-treated CLL. Study at large: Response samples were drawn at a median of around 12 months of treatment, range 6 to 36.

Using immunoSEQ multiplex PCR, the repertoire was profiled, and TCRdb retains in-frame clones only, with some absent. The data contain tens of thousands of clones, about three quarters of them seen just once; the ten biggest clones take up roughly 9.1%. CDR3 length: 16 residues. The J segment lost 4 bases and the V segment lost 4 bases, leaving 9 bases of the junction unmatched. Germline CDR1 SGHRS, CDR2 YFSETQ. The gene calls are TRBV5-1 and TRBJ2-2; 8 positions match TRBD1. This receptor was obtained from a human donor with chronic lymphocytic leukemia. The sequences come from PBMCs, collected at disease progression, from a patient treated with ibrutinib. CDR3 amino acids: CASSLETGVITGELFF. CDR3 sequence (DNA): TGCGCCAGCAGCCTAGAGACAGGGGTCATCACCGGGGAGCTGTTTTTT.